One and the same sample provided the 8 T cell receptor beta chains below, sequenced in a study of blood T cells in healthy people across ages. With a J-beta primer mix and a sample-barcoded 5' primer, a second PCR ran about 6 to 11 cycles. Each CDR3 protein gets one entry after TCRdb re-called the 5' RACE reads with MiXCR. The repertoire holds 500,000 to 600,000 distinct CDR3 sequences, approximately 25% seen once, with about 18% in the top ten. Sequencing used blood. The receptors derive from a woman in her 70s in good health.

The V call is TRBV10-3, the J call TRBJ1-2; 9 bases line up with TRBD1. The CDR3 has 13 amino acids. Germline V CDR1 and CDR2: ENHRY, SYGVKD. The junction had 11 bases not matched to a gene; V was cut back by 10 bases and J by 8 bases. DNA of the CDR3: TGTGCCACTATGATCCGGGACAGGGACGGCTACACCTTC. The encoded protein is CATMIRDRDGYTF.

This clonotype occurred many times. V usage is TRBV29-1 and J usage is TRBJ2-5; 8 bases fit TRBD1. CDR1 and CDR2 from the germline V gene are SQVTM and ANQGSEA. The trim removed 8 bases at V and 5 bases at J, leaving 10 bases unmatched. The CDR3 consists of 13 residues. CDR3 coding DNA: TGCAGCATGAATTCAGGGGGCCGGGAGACCCAGTACTTC. This encodes CSMNSGGRETQYF.

Points on this clonotype: A read error may account for a junction end that differs from germline. The gene calls are TRBV18 and TRBJ1-4, with 8 bases matching TRBD1. The CDR3 extends over 16 amino acids. Per the germline V gene, CDR1 is KGHSH and CDR2 is LQKENI. The CDR3 sequence: CASSPARGRGNEKLFF. In DNA, the CDR3 is TGCGCCAGCTCACCGGCCAGGGGGCGCGGAAATGAAAAACTGTTTTTT.

V gene TRBV20-1 combines with J gene TRBJ2-5, with D possibly being TRBD2 (5 bases). Germline CDR1 reads DFQATT; CDR2 reads SNEGSKA (reference sequence). The CDR3 loop spans 12 amino acids. Trimming left V 1 base short and J 7 bases short, with 10 bases between. CDR3 region: CSARVSGGTQYF. The CDR3 region has the DNA TGCAGTGCTAGAGTCAGCGGCGGGACCCAGTACTTC.

This clonotype was found a few times. The rearrangement joins TRBV20-1 to TRBJ2-5; 13 nucleotides line up with TRBD2. The J call may be wrong; the DNA end is better matched by TRBJ2-1. Germline CDR1 DFQATT, CDR2 SNEGSKA (reference sequence). This CDR3 contains 15 residues. In DNA, the CDR3 is TGCAGTGCTACTGGGACTAGCGGGGATATCGATGAGCAGTTCTTC. As protein: CSATGTSGDIDEQFF.

The chain recombines TRBV5-1 with TRBJ1-3; D possibly corresponds to TRBD1 (5 bases). The ends were cut back, 3 bases at V and 1 base at J, with 17 bases in the middle. The CDR3 extends over 17 amino acids. CDR1 SGHRS and CDR2 YFSETQ come from the germline V gene. CDR3 sequence: CASSSDVGAHSGNTIYF. CDR3 nucleotides: TGCGCCAGCAGCTCGGACGTCGGGGCACATTCTGGAAACACCATATATTTT.

As DNA, the CDR3 is TGCAGTGCTAGTTTTGCGGGCGCGAACACTGAAGCTTTCTTT. It encodes CSASFAGANTEAFF. The chain links TRBV20-1 to TRBJ1-1; the D is unclear. The V gene lost 3 bases and the J gene lost 1 base, with 12 bases spanning the gap. This CDR3 spans 14 amino acids. Germline V gene data show CDR1 as DFQATT and CDR2 as SNEGSKA (reference sequence).

The chain links TRBV7-2 to TRBJ2-5, with D maybe TRBD2 (5 bases). The J call is in doubt because the DNA end fits TRBJ2-7 better. CDR1 and CDR2 from the germline V gene are SGHTA and FQGNSA. This CDR3 region has 15 residues. CDR3 in DNA: TGTGCCAGCAGTGTAAATGGAGGCGTCCCCTCCGAGCAGTACTTC. Protein sequence: CASSVNGGVPSEQYF.